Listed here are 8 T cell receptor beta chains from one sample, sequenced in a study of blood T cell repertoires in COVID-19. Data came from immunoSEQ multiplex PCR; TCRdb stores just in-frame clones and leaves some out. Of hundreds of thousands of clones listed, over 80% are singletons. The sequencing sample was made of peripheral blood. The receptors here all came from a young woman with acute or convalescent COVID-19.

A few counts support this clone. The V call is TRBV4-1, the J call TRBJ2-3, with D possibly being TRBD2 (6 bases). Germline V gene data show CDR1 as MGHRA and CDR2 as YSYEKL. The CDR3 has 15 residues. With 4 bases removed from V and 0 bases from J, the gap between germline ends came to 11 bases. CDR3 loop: CASSLDGTSTDTQYF. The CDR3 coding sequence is TGCGCCAGCAGCCTGGACGGGACTAGCACAGATACGCAGTATTTT.

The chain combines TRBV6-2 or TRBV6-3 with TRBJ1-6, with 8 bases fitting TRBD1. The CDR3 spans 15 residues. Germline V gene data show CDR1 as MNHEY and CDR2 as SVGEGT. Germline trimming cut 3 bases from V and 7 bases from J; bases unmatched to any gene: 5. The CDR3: CASSYSQGANSPLHF. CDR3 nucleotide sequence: TGTGCCAGCAGTTATTCCCAGGGGGCCAATTCACCCCTCCACTTT.

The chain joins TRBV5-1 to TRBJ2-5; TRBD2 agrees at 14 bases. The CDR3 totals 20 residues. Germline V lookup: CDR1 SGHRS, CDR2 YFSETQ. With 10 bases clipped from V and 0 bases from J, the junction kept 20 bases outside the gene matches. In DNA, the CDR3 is TGCGCCCCCCTCCGAGGGCCCGGACTAGCGGGGGGCAGGTACCAAGAGACCCAGTACTTC. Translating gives CAPLRGPGLAGGRYQETQYF.

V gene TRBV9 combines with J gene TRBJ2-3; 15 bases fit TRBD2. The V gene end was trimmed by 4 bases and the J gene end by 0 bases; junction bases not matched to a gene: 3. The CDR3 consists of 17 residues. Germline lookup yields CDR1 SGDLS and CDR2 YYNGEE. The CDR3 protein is CASSPGLAGGSTDTQYF. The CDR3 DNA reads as TGTGCCAGCAGCCCCGGACTAGCGGGGGGGAGCACAGATACGCAGTATTTT.

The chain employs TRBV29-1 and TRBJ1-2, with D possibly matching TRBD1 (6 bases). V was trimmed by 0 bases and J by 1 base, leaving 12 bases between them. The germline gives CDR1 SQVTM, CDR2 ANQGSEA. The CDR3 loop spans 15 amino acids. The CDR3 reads CSVEDGQGNNYGYTF. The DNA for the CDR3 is TGCAGCGTTGAAGATGGGCAGGGGAATAACTATGGCTACACCTTC.

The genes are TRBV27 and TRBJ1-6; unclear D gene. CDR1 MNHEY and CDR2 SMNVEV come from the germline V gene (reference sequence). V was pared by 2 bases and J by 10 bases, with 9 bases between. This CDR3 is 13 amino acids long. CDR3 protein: CASSLLLGSPLHF. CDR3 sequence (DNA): TGTGCCAGCAGTTTACTTCTGGGCTCACCCCTCCACTTT.

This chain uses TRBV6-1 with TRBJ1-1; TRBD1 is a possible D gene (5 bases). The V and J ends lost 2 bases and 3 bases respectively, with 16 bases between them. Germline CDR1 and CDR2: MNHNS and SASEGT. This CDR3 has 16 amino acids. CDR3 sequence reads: CASSEPGLTEYTEAFF. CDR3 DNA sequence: TGTGCCAGCAGTGAACCGGGACTGACCGAATACACTGAAGCTTTCTTT.

The CDR3 DNA is TGTGCCAGCAGCTTAGGGACAATCCGCGGTGGGGGCAATCAGCCCCAGCATTTT. As protein: CASSLGTIRGGGNQPQHF. The rearrangement links TRBV7-9 to TRBJ1-5, with TRBD1 as a possible D gene (5 bases). Trimming stripped 1 base from V and 2 bases from J, with 18 bases between. Germline assignment: CDR1 SEHNR and CDR2 FQNEAQ (reference sequence). This CDR3 is built from 18 residues.